The 16 T cell receptor beta chains given below trace back to one sample, sequenced in a study of T cells in Graves' hyperthyroidism and ophthalmopathy. RNA transcripts were the template for amplifying TCR beta CDR3 regions. HTBI primers drove first-round RT-PCR of the TCR CDR3. One entry per CDR3 protein results from TCRdb running MiXCR on the multiplex PCR reads. In the table there are about 160,000 distinct CDR3 sequences, less than 10% of which are singletons. The specimen sequenced was blood. These receptors originate from a young woman with Graves' hyperthyroidism that later progressed to Graves' ophthalmopathy.

This clonotype was counted at least ten times. J is TRBJ2-3 and V is TRBV24-1, with D uncertain. This CDR3 is 12 amino acids long. Germline V gene lookup returns CDR1 KGHDR and CDR2 SFDVKD. V was cut by 1 base and J by 12 bases, with 10 bases left in between. CDR3 loop: CATSDFLDGQYF. CDR3 coding DNA: TGTGCCACCAGTGATTTTTTGGACGGCCAGTATTTT.

The chain uses TRBV4-2 and TRBJ2-1; D perhaps matches TRBD2 (5 bases). Trimming took 0 bases from V and 8 from J, leaving 20 bases between them. Germline CDR1 and CDR2: LGHNA and YNFKEQ. The CDR3 has 17 amino acids. CDR3 coding DNA: TGTGCCAGCAGCCAAGATCGGACTGGCTCCGGTCGCGATGAGCAGTTCTTC. This sequence encodes CASSQDRTGSGRDEQFF.

There are a few counts of this clonotype. The gene calls are TRBV7-3 and TRBJ1-1; tentative D call: TRBD1 (5 bases). The length of the CDR3 is 14 residues. CDR1 and CDR2 (germline): SGHTA, FQGTGA. Trimming shortened V by 4 bases and J by 5 bases, and 14 bases separated the two germline ends. The DNA of the CDR3 is TGTGCCAGCAGCTCCTTGGGGGGTAGGACTGAAGCTTTCTTT. Amino acid sequence: CASSSLGGRTEAFF.

This clonotype has ten or more counts. The chain couples TRBV2 to TRBJ2-1; D is tentatively TRBD1 or TRBD2 (5 bases each). The germline V and J ends were trimmed by 5 bases and 5 bases, with 19 bases remaining between them. This CDR3 region has 16 residues. Germline V gene data show CDR1 as SNHLY and CDR2 as FYNNEI. CDR3 region: CASSSRGRTTNNEQFF. The DNA for the CDR3 is TGTGCCAGCAGTTCACGGGGACGAACCACCAACAATGAGCAGTTCTTC.

J is TRBJ2-1 and V is TRBV18; the match to TRBD2 covers 13 bases. CDR3 size: 17 residues. Germline CDR1 is KGHSH and CDR2 is LQKENI. The V gene end was trimmed by 3 bases and the J gene end by 4 bases; junction bases not matched to a gene: 6. The CDR3: CASSPRLAGGIYNEQFF. For the CDR3, the DNA is TGTGCCAGCTCACCTCGACTAGCGGGAGGCATATACAATGAGCAGTTCTTC. Together with reference TRBV18 and TRBJ2-1, the CDR3 gives the full variable domain: NAGVMQNPRHLVRRRGQEARLRCSPMKGHSHVYWYRQLPEEGLKFMVYLQKENIIDESGMPKERFSAEFPKEGPSILRIQQVVRGDSAAYFCASSPRLAGGIYNEQFFGPGTRLTVL.

Notes on this clonotype: This sequence may be a read error, since a much larger clone differs from it by one base. The genes are TRBV28 and TRBJ1-1; D is uncertain. CDR1 and CDR2 from the germline V gene are MDHEN and SYDVKM. The V and J ends lost 6 bases and 3 bases respectively, with 11 bases between them. CDR3 size: 13 residues. The CDR3 reads CASRAPADTEAFF. CDR3 DNA sequence: TGTGCCAGCAGGGCCCCGGCGGACACTGAAGCTTTCTTT.

This clonotype was detected many times. The chain uses TRBV28 and TRBJ1-5, with TRBD1 identical over 7 bases. Germline V gene data show CDR1 as MDHEN and CDR2 as SYDVKM. V lost 2 bases and J lost 2; bases outside the gene matches: 0. The CDR3 sequence is 14 residues long. The CDR3 spells CASSLDRGNQPQHF. The CDR3 DNA sequence: TGTGCCAGCAGTTTAGACAGGGGCAATCAGCCCCAGCATTTT.

The table lists this clonotype with many counts. This chain uses TRBV6-6 with TRBJ1-4; D unresolved. V lost 0 bases, J lost 5 bases, and 10 bases lay in between. This CDR3 has 15 residues. The germline gives CDR1 MNHNY, CDR2 SVGAGI (reference sequence). The CDR3 coding sequence is TGTGCCAGCAGTTACTCGAAGCCCGGAAATGAAAAACTGTTTTTT. This sequence encodes CASSYSKPGNEKLFF.

This clonotype was counted ten times or more. V is TRBV14 and J is TRBJ2-3; either TRBD1 or TRBD2 may fit D (5 bases each). The V gene lost 4 bases and the J gene lost 1 base, with 9 bases spanning the gap. This CDR3 is 14 amino acids long. Germline lookup yields CDR1 SGHDN and CDR2 FVKESK. For the CDR3, the DNA is TGTGCCAGCAGCCGGGACGACCGCACAGATACGCAGTATTTT. Its translation is CASSRDDRTDTQYF.

The chain couples TRBV5-1 to TRBJ2-1; D is ambiguous. The CDR3 has 16 residues. Per germline, CDR1 SGHRS and CDR2 YFSETQ. The V and J ends lost 0 bases and 3 bases respectively, with 13 bases between them. In DNA, the CDR3 is TGCGCCAGCAGCTTGGGTTCAGGTTCCGGCTACAATGAGCAGTTCTTC. Residues: CASSLGSGSGYNEQFF.

This clonotype was recorded many times. The J gene is TRBJ1-6, the V gene TRBV10-3; TRBD1 is a possible D gene (5 bases). Germline CDR1 reads ENHRY; CDR2 reads SYGVKD. This CDR3 comprises 13 residues. V lost 8 bases, J lost 7 bases, and 12 bases lay in between. The CDR3 region has the DNA TGTGCCATCTCAGGGAAAAGGAATTCACCCCTCCACTTT. Protein: CAISGKRNSPLHF.

This clonotype was recorded at least ten times. The chain recombines TRBV6-1 with TRBJ2-1, with D tentatively TRBD2 (5 bases). Between the trimmed V and J ends, which lost 10 bases and 4 bases, there was a span of 14 bases. The CDR3 sequence is 13 residues long. CDR1 MNHNS and CDR2 SASEGT come from the germline V gene. The CDR3: CATRSEIYNEQFF. The CDR3 region has the DNA TGTGCCACTCGTAGCGAAATATACAATGAGCAGTTCTTC.

Ten or more counts support this clonotype. This chain joins TRBV11-2 and TRBJ2-5; D unresolved. CDR3 length equals 14 residues. With 2 bases removed from V and 5 bases from J, the gap between germline ends came to 12 bases. CDR1 is SGHAT, CDR2 FQNNGV, per germline. This chain's CDR3 is CASSLLRVGETQYF. The CDR3 DNA sequence: TGTGCCAGCAGCTTACTACGCGTTGGGGAGACCCAGTACTTC.

The table lists this clonotype with many counts. This chain links TRBV19 with TRBJ2-1; 9 bases are a match to TRBD2. The CDR3 totals 16 residues. The V gene end was trimmed by 5 bases and the J gene end by 5 bases; junction bases not matched to a gene: 10. Germline V CDR1 and CDR2: LNHDA, SQIVND (reference sequence). The CDR3 region is CASSRFELAGNNEQFF. The CDR3 DNA reads TGTGCCAGTAGTCGATTCGAGCTAGCGGGAAACAATGAGCAGTTCTTC.

A word on this clonotype: A much more abundant neighbour one base away suggests this may be a read error. The chain uses TRBV6-2 or TRBV6-3 and TRBJ1-5; TRBD1 aligns across 8 bases. The CDR3 runs to 13 residues. The germline CDR1 and CDR2 sequences are MNHEY and SVGEGT. The CDR3 is CASSYDRGQPRHF. In DNA form, the CDR3 reads TGTGCCAGCAGTTACGACAGGGGTCAGCCCCGGCATTTT.

There are many counts of this clonotype. CDR3 region: CASSLGVGGFADTQYF. Here the CDR3 DNA reads TGTGCCAGCAGCTTAGGAGTCGGGGGGTTCGCAGATACGCAGTATTTT. This sequence joins TRBV13 and TRBJ2-3, with 7 bases lining up with TRBD2. V shed 0 bases, J shed 4 bases, and the junction held 7 bases outside the gene matches. Germline V lookup: CDR1 PRHDT, CDR2 FYEKMQ (reference sequence). The CDR3 length is 16 residues.